This TCR beta chain was recovered during a study of shared clonotypes between healthy human individuals. In the case of this clone: Its specificity is not known.

Sorted-subset replicate PCR reactions were performed with 150 to 200 ng DNA, corresponding to about 32,000 T cell genomes. Profiling relied on immunoSEQ multiplex PCR, and the TCRdb table lists in-frame clones only, not all of them. The table shows roughly 1,000,000 clones, with 75% to 80% occurring only once. The germline V gene has CDR1 SGHRS and CDR2 YFSETQ. The V gene end was trimmed by 4 bases and the J gene end by 1 base; junction bases not matched to a gene: 8. The length of the CDR3 is 17 residues. A split of CD4+ cells into CD45RA+ naive and CD45RA-negative memory subsets was performed. Study results and caveats: Sequencing depth was expected to affect clonotype sharing among donors. Depth was large, yet rarefaction showed that sorted-subset sequencing was incomplete.

The TCR comes from a young man in good health. Some clones in this sample may be carry-over from other donors' samples. Sequencing was carried out using memory CD4+ T cells from PBMCs. Subset noted: CD45RA-negative fraction. The gene calls are TRBV5-1 and TRBJ2-6, with TRBD1 matching over 7 bases. CDR3 in DNA: TGCGCCAGCAGCCCTCGCACAGGGGTTTCTGGGGCCAACGTCCTGACTTTC. This gives the protein CASSPRTGVSGANVLTF.